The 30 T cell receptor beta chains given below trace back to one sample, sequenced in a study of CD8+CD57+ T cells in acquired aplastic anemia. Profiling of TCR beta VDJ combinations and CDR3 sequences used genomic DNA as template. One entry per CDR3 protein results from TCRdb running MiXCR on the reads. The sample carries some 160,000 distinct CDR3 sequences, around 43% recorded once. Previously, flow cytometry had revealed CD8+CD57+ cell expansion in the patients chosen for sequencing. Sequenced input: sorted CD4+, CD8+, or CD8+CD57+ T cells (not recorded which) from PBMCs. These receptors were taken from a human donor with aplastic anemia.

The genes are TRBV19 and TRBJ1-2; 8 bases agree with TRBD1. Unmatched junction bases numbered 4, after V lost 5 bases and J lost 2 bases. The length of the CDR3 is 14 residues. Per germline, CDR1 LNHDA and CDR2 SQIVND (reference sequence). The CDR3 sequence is CASSPDRDNYGYTF. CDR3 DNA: TGTGCCAGTAGTCCGGACAGGGACAACTATGGCTACACCTTC.

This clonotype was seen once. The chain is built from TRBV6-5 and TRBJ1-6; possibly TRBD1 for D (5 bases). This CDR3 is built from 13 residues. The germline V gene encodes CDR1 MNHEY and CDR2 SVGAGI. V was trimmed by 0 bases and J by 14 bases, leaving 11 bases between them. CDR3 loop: CASSYSSGGSLHF. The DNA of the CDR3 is TGTGCCAGCAGTTACTCGAGTGGGGGTTCCCTCCACTTT.

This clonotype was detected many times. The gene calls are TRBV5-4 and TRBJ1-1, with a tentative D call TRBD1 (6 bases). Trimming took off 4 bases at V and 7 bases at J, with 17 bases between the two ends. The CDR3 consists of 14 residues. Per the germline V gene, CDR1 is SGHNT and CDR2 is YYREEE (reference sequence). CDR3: CASSHLRQGNEAFF. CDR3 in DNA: TGTGCCAGCAGCCACCTAAGGCAGGGGAATGAAGCTTTCTTT.

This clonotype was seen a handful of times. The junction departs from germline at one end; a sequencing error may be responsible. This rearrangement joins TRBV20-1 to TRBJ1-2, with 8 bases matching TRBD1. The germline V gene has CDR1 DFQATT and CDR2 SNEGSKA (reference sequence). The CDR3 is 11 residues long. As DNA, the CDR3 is TGCAGTGCTAGGGACAGGGTAACAGGCCAATTC. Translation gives CSARDRVTGQF.

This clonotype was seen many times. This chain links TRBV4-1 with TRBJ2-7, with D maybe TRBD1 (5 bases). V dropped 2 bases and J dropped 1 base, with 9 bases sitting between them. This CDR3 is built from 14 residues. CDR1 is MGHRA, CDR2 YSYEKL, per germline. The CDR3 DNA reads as TGCGCCAGCAGCCAAACAGGAGATTCCTACGAGCAGTACTTC. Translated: CASSQTGDSYEQYF.

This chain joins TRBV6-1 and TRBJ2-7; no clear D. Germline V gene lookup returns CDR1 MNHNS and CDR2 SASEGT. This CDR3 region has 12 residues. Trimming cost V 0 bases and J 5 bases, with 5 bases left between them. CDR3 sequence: CASSEAGDEQYF. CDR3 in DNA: TGTGCCAGCAGTGAAGCAGGTGACGAGCAGTACTTC.

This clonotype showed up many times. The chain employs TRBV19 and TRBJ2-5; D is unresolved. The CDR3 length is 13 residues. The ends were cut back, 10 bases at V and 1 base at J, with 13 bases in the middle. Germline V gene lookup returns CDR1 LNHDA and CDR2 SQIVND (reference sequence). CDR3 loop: CATSSGSQETQYF. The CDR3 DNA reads TGTGCCACTTCCTCGGGTTCCCAAGAGACCCAGTACTTC.

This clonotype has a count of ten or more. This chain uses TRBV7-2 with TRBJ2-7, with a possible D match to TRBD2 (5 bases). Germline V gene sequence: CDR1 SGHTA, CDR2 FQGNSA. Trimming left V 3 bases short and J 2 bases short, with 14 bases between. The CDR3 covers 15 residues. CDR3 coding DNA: TGTGCCAGCAGCTTGCAAGCGGAAGCTGCCTACGAGCAGTACGTC. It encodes CASSLQAEAAYEQYV.

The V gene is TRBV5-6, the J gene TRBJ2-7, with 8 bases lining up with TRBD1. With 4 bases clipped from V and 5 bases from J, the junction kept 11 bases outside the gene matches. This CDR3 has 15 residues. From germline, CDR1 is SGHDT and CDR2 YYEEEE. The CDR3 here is CASSPRRQGTNEQYF. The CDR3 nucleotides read TGTGCCAGCAGCCCCCGCCGACAGGGGACGAACGAGCAGTACTTC.

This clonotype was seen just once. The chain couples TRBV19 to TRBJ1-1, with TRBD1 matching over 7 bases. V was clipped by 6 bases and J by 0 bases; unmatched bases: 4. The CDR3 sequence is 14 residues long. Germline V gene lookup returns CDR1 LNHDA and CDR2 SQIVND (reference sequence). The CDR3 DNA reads TGTGCCAGTAGCGTTGACAGGGTGAACACTGAAGCTTTCTTT. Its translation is CASSVDRVNTEAFF.

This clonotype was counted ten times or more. The CDR3 DNA reads as TGTGCCAGCAGCACGGAGGGAGGAGGGACCTACGAGCAGTACTTC. Residues: CASSTEGGGTYEQYF. This chain links TRBV6-1 with TRBJ2-7; D is possibly TRBD2 (6 bases). The CDR3 is made up of 15 amino acids. V lost 6 bases, J lost 2 bases, and 17 bases lay in between. Germline V gene lookup returns CDR1 MNHNS and CDR2 SASEGT.

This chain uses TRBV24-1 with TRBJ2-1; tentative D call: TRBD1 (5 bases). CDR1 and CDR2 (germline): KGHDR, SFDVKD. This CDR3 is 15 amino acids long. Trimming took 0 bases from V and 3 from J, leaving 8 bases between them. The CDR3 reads CATSDLRQGYNEQFF. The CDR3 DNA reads TGTGCCACCAGTGATTTGCGGCAGGGCTACAATGAGCAGTTCTTC.

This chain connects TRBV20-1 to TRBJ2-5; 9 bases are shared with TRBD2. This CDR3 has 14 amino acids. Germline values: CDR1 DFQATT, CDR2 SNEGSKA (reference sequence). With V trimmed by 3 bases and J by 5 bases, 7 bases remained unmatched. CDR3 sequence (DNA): TGCAGTGCTAGTCGCGGGGGGGCGGGGGAGACCCAGTACTTC. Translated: CSASRGGAGETQYF.

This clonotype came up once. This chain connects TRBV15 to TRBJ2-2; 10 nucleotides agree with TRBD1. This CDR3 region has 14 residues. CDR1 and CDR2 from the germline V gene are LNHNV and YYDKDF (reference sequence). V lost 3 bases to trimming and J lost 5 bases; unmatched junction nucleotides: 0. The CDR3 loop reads CATSRDRGTGELFF. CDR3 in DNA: TGTGCCACCAGCAGGGACAGGGGGACCGGGGAGCTGTTTTTT. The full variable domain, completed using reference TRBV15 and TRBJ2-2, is DAMVIQNPRYQVTQFGKPVTLSCSQTLNHNVMYWYQQKSSQAPKLLFHYYDKDFNNEADTPDNFQSRRPNTSFCFLDIRSPGLGDTAMYLCATSRDRGTGELFFGEGSRLTVL.

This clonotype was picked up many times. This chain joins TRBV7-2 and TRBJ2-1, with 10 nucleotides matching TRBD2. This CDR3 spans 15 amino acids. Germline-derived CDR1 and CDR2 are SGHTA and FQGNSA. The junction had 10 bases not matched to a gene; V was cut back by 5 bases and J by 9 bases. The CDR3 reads CASSPSGGVIGEQFF. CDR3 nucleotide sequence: TGTGCCAGCAGCCCAAGCGGGGGGGTTATAGGTGAGCAGTTCTTC.

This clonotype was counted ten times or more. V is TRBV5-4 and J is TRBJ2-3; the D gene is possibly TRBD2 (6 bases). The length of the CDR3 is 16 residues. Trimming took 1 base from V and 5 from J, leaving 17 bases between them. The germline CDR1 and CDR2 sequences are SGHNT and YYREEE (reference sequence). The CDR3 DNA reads TGTGCCAGCAGCTTGAAATCGGCAGAGGGACTAGATACGCAGTATTTT. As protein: CASSLKSAEGLDTQYF.

This chain's CDR3 is CASSLTGGHQETQYF. The CDR3, as DNA: TGTGCCAGCAGCTTGACGGGGGGCCATCAAGAGACCCAGTACTTC. The rearrangement uses TRBV7-2 and TRBJ2-5; perhaps TRBD2 as D (7 bases). The length of the CDR3 is 15 residues. Deletions cut 3 bases from V and 2 bases from J, with 13 bases between. Per germline, CDR1 SGHTA and CDR2 FQGNSA.

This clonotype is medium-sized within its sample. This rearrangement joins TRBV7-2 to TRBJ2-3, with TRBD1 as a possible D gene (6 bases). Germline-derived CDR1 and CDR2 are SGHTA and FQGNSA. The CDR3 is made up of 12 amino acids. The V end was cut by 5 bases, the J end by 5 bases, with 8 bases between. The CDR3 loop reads CASSKQGDTQYF. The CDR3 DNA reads TGTGCCAGCAGCAAACAGGGAGATACGCAGTATTTT.

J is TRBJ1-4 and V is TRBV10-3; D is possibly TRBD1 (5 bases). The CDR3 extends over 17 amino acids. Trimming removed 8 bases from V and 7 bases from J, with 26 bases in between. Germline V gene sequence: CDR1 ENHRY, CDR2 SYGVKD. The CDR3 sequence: CAISMTSGGSVGEKLFF. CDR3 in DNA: TGTGCCATCTCAATGACTAGCGGGGGGTCCGTGGGTGAAAAACTGTTTTTT.

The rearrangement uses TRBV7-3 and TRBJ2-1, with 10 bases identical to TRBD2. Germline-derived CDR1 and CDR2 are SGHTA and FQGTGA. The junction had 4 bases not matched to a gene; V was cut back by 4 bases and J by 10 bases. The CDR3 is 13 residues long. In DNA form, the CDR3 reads TGTGCCAGCAGCTGGGGACTAGCGAGCGAGCAGTTCTTC. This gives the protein CASSWGLASEQFF. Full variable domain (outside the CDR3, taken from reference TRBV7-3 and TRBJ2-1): GAGVSQTPSNKVTEKGKYVELRCDPISGHTALYWYRQSLGQGPEFLIYFQGTGAADDSGLPNDRFFAVRPEGSVSTLKIQRTERGDSAVYLCASSWGLASEQFFGPGTRLTVL.

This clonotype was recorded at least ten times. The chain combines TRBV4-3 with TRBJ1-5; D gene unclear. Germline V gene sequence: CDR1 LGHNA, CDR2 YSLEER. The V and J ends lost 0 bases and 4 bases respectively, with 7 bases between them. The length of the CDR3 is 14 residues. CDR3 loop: CASSQDLGNQPQHF. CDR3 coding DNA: TGCGCCAGCAGCCAAGATCTTGGTAATCAGCCCCAGCATTTT.

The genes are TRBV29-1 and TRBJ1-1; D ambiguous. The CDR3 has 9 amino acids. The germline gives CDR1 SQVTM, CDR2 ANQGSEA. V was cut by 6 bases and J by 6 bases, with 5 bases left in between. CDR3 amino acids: CSVDSEAFF. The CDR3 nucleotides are TGCAGCGTAGACTCTGAAGCTTTCTTT.

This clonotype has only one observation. CDR3 sequence (DNA): TGTGCCAGTAGTAGAGAAACAGGGTTGCGGTATGGCTACACCTTC. This gives the protein CASSRETGLRYGYTF. The rearrangement joins TRBV19 to TRBJ1-2, with D possibly TRBD1 on 6 matching bases. The CDR3 is 15 residues long. V was shortened by 4 bases and J by 5 bases, with 17 bases between the two germline ends. Per germline, CDR1 LNHDA and CDR2 SQIVND (reference sequence). The full variable domain, with the rest looked up from reference TRBV19 and TRBJ1-2, is DGGITQSPKYLFRKEGQNVTLSCEQNLNHDAMYWYRQDPGQGLRLIYYSQIVNDFQKGDIAEGYSVSREKKESFPLTVTSAQKNPTAFYLCASSRETGLRYGYTFGSGTRLTVV.

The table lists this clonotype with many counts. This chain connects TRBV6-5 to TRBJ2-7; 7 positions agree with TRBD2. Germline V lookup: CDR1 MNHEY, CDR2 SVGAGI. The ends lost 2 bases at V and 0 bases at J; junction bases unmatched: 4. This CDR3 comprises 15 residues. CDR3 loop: CASSYRRGGSYEQYF. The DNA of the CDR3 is TGTGCCAGCAGTTACAGGCGCGGGGGCTCCTACGAGCAGTACTTC.

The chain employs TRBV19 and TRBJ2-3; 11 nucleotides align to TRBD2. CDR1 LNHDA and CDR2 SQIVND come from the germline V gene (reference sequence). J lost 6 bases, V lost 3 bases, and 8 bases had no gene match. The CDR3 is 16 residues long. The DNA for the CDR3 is TGTGCCAGTAGTATCCTAGCGGGAGGAAGCATGGATACGCAGTATTTT. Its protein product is CASSILAGGSMDTQYF.

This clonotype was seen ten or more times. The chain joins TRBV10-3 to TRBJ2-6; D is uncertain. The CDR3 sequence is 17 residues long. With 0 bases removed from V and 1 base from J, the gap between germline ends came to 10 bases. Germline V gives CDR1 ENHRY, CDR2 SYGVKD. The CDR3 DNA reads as TGTGCCATCAGTGAGTCCAGAGTAAGGTCTGGGGCCAACGTCCTGACTTTC. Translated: CAISESRVRSGANVLTF.

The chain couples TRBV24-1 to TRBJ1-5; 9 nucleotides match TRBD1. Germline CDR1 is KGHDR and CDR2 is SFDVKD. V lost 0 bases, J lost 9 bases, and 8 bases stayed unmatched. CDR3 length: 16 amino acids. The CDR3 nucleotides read TGTGCCACCAGTGATTTGCTGGGACAGGGATGGGTGCCCCAGCATTTT. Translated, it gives CATSDLLGQGWVPQHF.

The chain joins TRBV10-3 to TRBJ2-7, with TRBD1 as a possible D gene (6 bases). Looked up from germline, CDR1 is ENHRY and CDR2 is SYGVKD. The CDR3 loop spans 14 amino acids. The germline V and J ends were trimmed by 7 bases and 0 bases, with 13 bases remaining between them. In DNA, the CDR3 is TGTGCCATCAAAGGGACAAGGGACTCCTACGAGCAGTACTTC. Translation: CAIKGTRDSYEQYF.

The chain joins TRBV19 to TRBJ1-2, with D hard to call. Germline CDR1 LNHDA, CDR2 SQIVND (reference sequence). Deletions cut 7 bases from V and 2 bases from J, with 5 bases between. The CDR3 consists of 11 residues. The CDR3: CASTTNYGYTF. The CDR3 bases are TGTGCCAGTACGACCAACTATGGCTACACCTTC.

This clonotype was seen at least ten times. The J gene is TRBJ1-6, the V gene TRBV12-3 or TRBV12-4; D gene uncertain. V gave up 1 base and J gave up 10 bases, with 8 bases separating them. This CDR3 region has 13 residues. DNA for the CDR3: TGTGCCAGCAGTTTAGGTCTAAGGTCACCCCTCCACTTT. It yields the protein CASSLGLRSPLHF.